This section outlines one TCR beta chain sequence together with its context. Its antigen remains undetermined. Per-base quality was not reported, and no clone a single base away is much larger than it. V is reduced by 2 bases and J by 1 base, leaving a spacing of 6 bases between them. CDR1 and CDR2 (MRHNA, SNTAGT) derive from the germline V gene. Spanning cysteine to phenylalanine, the CDR3 consists of 15 amino acids. Of all the DNA, just the CDR3 is kept, 45 bases in frame from base 1. The sample originates from a study of cytomegalovirus exposure and HLA in healthy donors (dated by TCRdb to 2015 to 2018). Regarding the complete study: In an earlier analysis of 587 of the donors, 276 Gb of sequence data and 117 million unique TCR beta sequences from about 180 million T cells were reported. The study aimed to test whether cataloging public T cell receptors could reveal signatures of past pathogen exposure. In a later analysis, previously published TCR beta repertoires from fewer than 750 donors were re-analyzed and high-resolution HLA genotyping was added so that TCR occurrence patterns could be studied. Typing coverage differed by locus: A, B, C, DRB1 and DQB1 were typed in roughly 620-640 donors, DQA1 in roughly 510, DPA1 in some 600, and DPB1 in just under 480. Among roughly 400 genotyped donors of the cohort, an average of roughly 230,000 unique TCR beta nucleotide sequences was sequenced per donor, of which 15% to 20% were non-productive. In an earlier analysis of 587 of the donors, high-throughput TCR beta sequencing was used to judge whether each TCR beta V gene segment behaved as functional or pseudogenic. In addition to the first cohort of 650 to 750 subjects, a separate validation cohort of around 110 different subjects was used. Roughly 310 gigabases of sequencing data and around 87 million unique TCR sequences were included in an early release covering roughly 600 HLA-typed donors. To predict cytomegalovirus infection status, the study combined high-throughput TCR immunosequencing, statistical association of individual TCRs with disease status, and machine learning. Donor age, sex, ethnicity and CMV serostatus were collected together with the repertoire data. Among the 398 genotyped donors, around 81% belonged to the genetic ancestry cluster associated with self-reported Caucasian donors. The later analysis used no new phenotypic data to find candidate immune exposures, relying instead on TCR beta sequences and their occurrence across donors. A later genetic analysis took genome-wide SNP genotypes for about three fifths of the roughly 670 donors and used that subset as a discovery cohort. All discovery cohort repertoires had been generated using a single sequencing platform. Both class I and class II loci were covered by HLA typing, at four-digit resolution. Several DR-DQ haplotypes were handled as single units for association and clustering because linkage in the cohort was strong. Using immunosequencing, the study profiled T cell repertoires from 550 to 750 subjects and related those repertoires to cytomegalovirus serostatus.

The library was obtained by the immunoSEQ multiplex PCR assay. The multiplex PCR relied on a mix of 60 forward primers for TCR Vbeta segments and 13 reverse primers for TCR Jbeta segments. Amplification of the CDR3 region of rearranged TCR beta genes was performed with a multiplex PCR assay on genomic DNA. The amplified TCR beta libraries were sequenced on the Illumina HiSeq System as 87-base-pair reads. Per the source publication's procedure: A later analysis tallied around 87 million unique TCR beta chains across the 550 to 850 repertoires, and roughly 11 million of those chains were shared by two or more donors. Raw reads were error-corrected and collapsed into unique sequences by a nearest-neighbor algorithm in which closely related sequences were merged to remove PCR and sequencing errors. Alignment of CDR3 sequences to IMGT reference sequences was used to assign V, D and J gene segments. For a sequence to be retained, at least a six-nucleotide match to both a V gene segment and a J gene segment was required. A rearrangement counted as productive if the CDR3 had no stop codons and remained in frame with V and J, and every other rearrangement counted as non-productive. CDR3 was defined according to IMGT convention as the region running from the second conserved V-encoded cysteine to the conserved J-encoded phenylalanine. The earlier analysis of about 590 of the donors excluded sequences that lacked an unambiguous match to a single V gene segment. In an earlier analysis of approximately 590 of the donors, a V segment was called functional when productive rearrangements were above 56.7%, and segregating when the standard deviation between donors exceeded 5%. To diagnose cytomegalovirus status from the catalog of TCR beta chain sequences, a statistical classification framework was built. A later analysis assigned V and J genes by comparing TCR nucleotide sequences with IMGT/GENE-DB human TR gene sequences. A later analysis assigned CDR3 sequences and most-parsimonious VDJ recombination scenarios with the TCRdist pipeline. A later analysis defined each TCR beta chain by its CDR3 amino acid sequence plus V-gene family, and excluded reads lacking a unique V-gene family. To address suspected cross-contamination and a sequencing artifact, a later analysis removed roughly 640 highly shared, low-generation-probability nucleotide sequences. In a later analysis, a clonal expansion index for each public chain was calculated from normalized within-repertoire ranks of inferred template counts. In a later analysis, generation probabilities were computed with a VDJ recombination model fitted to out-of-frame rearrangements, and the resulting probabilities were checked against IGoR. In a later analysis, hypergeometric tests were used to score TCR-TCR, TCR-HLA and TCR-CMV co-occurrence, with a repertoire-size bias correction applied to TCR pairs. False discovery rates were estimated in a later analysis by permuting HLA or CMV assignments 20 times. In a later analysis, co-occurring TCRs were grouped with DBSCAN, and TCRdist sequence similarity was added when clustering was performed within HLA-allele-positive subsets. Co-occurrence clustering excluded repertoires with fewer than 30,000 or more than 120,000 public chains, plus five with anomalous nucleotide sharing. Not all clones reach the TCRdb copy of this immuneACCESS table, which keeps in-frame sequences only. Checked studies attribute under half of the gap to unresolved V genes and leave the rest unexplained. V and J calls plus clone size are reproduced from that table; the DNA served to infer D and trimming. Here the sample has approximately 70,000 clones; approximately 70% occur a single time. The top ten hold 14% of the sample.

The research as a whole found: An association between a missense DCLRE1C variant and V-gene and J-gene trimming of TCR beta chains was found in a later genetic analysis and replicated in an independent cohort. Because the 87-base-pair reads could not distinguish some IMGT-functional V segments, including TRBV6-2 and TRBV6-3, those segments were excluded. Roughly uniform sequencing depth across donors was assumed in presence/absence analyses, although this assumption may not hold. Because counts were too low, about 18 rarely observed V segments, including chromosome 9 orphons, were excluded from the earlier analysis of 587 of the donors. At a false discovery rate of 0.05, a later analysis linked approximately 18,000 TCR beta sequences to specific HLA alleles. In this cohort, only TCR beta chains were sequenced, and detectable features were limited by the absence of alpha or paired-chain data. A later analysis found that most CMV-associated TCR beta chains appeared HLA-restricted, with HLA associations seemingly driven largely by CMV exposure. Across donors, most TCR sequences were observed very rarely, whereas some public TCRs were present in many individuals. In the study, 164 TCR beta chains were listed as associated with cytomegalovirus. According to a later genetic analysis, donors in an Asian-associated ancestry cluster had fewer N-insertions in productive TCRs than the roughly 700-donor mean. For the cohort, immune exposure information was limited to CMV serostatus. Assigning TCR associations to individual alleles was difficult when HLA alleles, especially DR and DQ, strongly co-occurred. Because HLA typing was unavailable for some donors at each locus, only the typed subset was used in association tests. The sequencing pipeline was judged likely to have produced a cluster of highly shared sequence variants as a technical artifact. The classifier was reported to diagnose cytomegalovirus status with high specificity and sensitivity in both the original and validation cohorts. Compared with equally common non-associated chains, HLA-associated TCR beta chains in a later analysis were more clonally expanded and had lower generation probabilities. A later analysis found that TCR association rates varied across HLA loci, with DRB1 alleles showing the most associated TCRs and HLA-C alleles the fewest. Correlated functional status among segregating V segments might reflect linkage disequilibrium, but an unknown experimental factor could not be ruled out. In an earlier analysis of roughly 500 of the donors, most TCR beta V segments appeared in productive rearrangements about 90% or about 30% of the time, broadly matching IMGT annotations. A few of the identified cytomegalovirus-associated TCR beta chains were confirmed in vitro to be specific for cytomegalovirus antigens. According to the authors, the approach could potentially be generalized to other disease states and immunological phenotypes. In a later analysis, several top co-occurrence clusters were reported to appear linked to parvovirus B19, influenza, CMV and Epstein-Barr virus. A further reported finding was that TCR beta sequences accurately predicted the HLA-A and HLA-B alleles for most subjects in the first cohort.

In total, fewer than 750 healthy bone marrow donors made up the cohort. Cohort members were all nominally healthy when sampled, although unrecorded immune exposures were likely present. The donor tested CMV seropositive and was one of the 289 seropositive cohort members. Every donor gave a peripheral blood sample, and the peripheral blood mononuclear cells from that sample were used for TCR beta sequencing. Genomic DNA was extracted from the blood cell samples with the Qiagen DNeasy Blood Extraction Kit. The receptor comes from a male donor in good health and CMV-seropositive. Recombination joined TRBV6-4 with TRBJ2-6; there is no confident call for the D gene. Sequenced material: PBMCs. CDR3 region: CASSDRQSGANVLTF. The nucleotides read TGTGCCAGCAGTGACCGACAATCTGGGGCCAACGTCCTGACTTTC.